This entry lists 10 T cell receptor beta chains sequenced from one sample in a study of blood T cells in healthy people across ages (dated by TCRdb to between 2015 and 2016). The library was built by means of 5' RACE. The sequencer was an Illumina HiSeq 2500. A second about 7 to 12 cycle PCR used a sample-barcoded 5' primer and a J-beta primer mix. Using fastp at Q25 and MiXCR, TCRdb reprocessed the public reads and kept productive beta chains. Here each entry gathers all rows of one CDR3 protein and keeps the most common genes and DNA. The sample data list 650,000 to 950,000 distinct CDR3 sequences, and about 42% of these were observed just once. The ten largest clones add up to roughly 19% of the sample. The specimen sequenced was blood. The receptors shown here come from a man in his sixties in good health.

The chain carries TRBV7-2 and TRBJ1-1; a weak D match, TRBD1 (5 bases). This CDR3 region has 15 residues. From germline, CDR1 is SGHTA and CDR2 FQGNSA. V was cut by 1 base and J by 2 bases, with 11 bases left in between. CDR3 loop: CASSLGSGTNTEAFF. In DNA, the CDR3 is TGTGCCAGCAGCTTAGGTTCAGGGACTAACACTGAAGCTTTCTTT.

This clonotype was counted only a few times. V and J are TRBV7-2 and TRBJ1-6; 7 nucleotides agree with TRBD1. Germline-derived CDR1 and CDR2 are SGHTA and FQGNSA. The CDR3 covers 14 residues. Unmatched junction bases numbered 4, after V lost 5 bases and J lost 6 bases. The CDR3 spells CASSAHRGNSPLHF. CDR3 DNA sequence: TGTGCCAGCAGCGCTCACAGGGGTAATTCACCCCTCCACTTT. Combining the CDR3 with reference TRBV7-2 and TRBJ1-6 gives the whole variable domain GAGVSQSPSNKVTEKGKDVELRCDPISGHTALYWYRQSLGQGLEFLIYFQGNSAPDKSGLPSDRFSAERTGGSVSTLTIQRTQQEDSAVYLCASSAHRGNSPLHFGNGTRLTVT.

The CDR3 DNA reads TGTGCCAGCAGACAGGGACTAGGGGCCACTACAGATACGCAGTATTTT. It encodes CASRQGLGATTDTQYF. The chain uses TRBV7-2 and TRBJ2-3, with TRBD2 matching 8 bases. This CDR3 region has 16 residues. In germline, CDR1 is SGHTA, CDR2 FQGNSA. After removal of 6 bases from V and 3 bases from J, the junction contained 11 bases not matched to a gene.

The chain employs TRBV6-5 and TRBJ1-2; D might be TRBD1 (5 bases). The V end was cut by 8 bases, the J end by 3 bases, with 16 bases between. The CDR3 runs to 14 residues. Germline V gene lookup returns CDR1 MNHEY and CDR2 SVGAGI. The CDR3 spells CASRDGTGYYGYTF. In nucleotides, the CDR3 is TGTGCCAGCCGGGACGGTACAGGCTACTATGGCTACACCTTC.

The rearrangement uses TRBV20-1 and TRBJ1-2; the match to TRBD1 covers 7 bases. The CDR3 is 14 amino acids. J gave up 6 bases and V 0 bases, and 7 bases lay outside the gene matches. CDR1 and CDR2 from the germline V gene are DFQATT and SNEGSKA (reference sequence). The CDR3 nucleotides read TGCAGTGCTAGAGATGGAGGGGGCGCGGATGGCTACACCTTC. Protein sequence: CSARDGGGADGYTF.

This clonotype has a handful of counts. This sequence joins TRBV29-1 and TRBJ2-1, with TRBD1 matching over 12 bases. The CDR3 is 14 amino acids. V shed 7 bases and J 4 bases; nucleotides not matched to a gene: 5. The germline gives CDR1 SQVTM, CDR2 ANQGSEA. This CDR3 reads CSAGTGGPYNEQFF. The CDR3 DNA reads as TGCAGCGCTGGGACAGGGGGCCCTTACAATGAGCAGTTCTTC.

This clonotype was seen ten or more times. The CDR3 loop reads CASSLMETQYF. The CDR3 bases are TGTGCCAGCAGCTTAATGGAGACCCAGTACTTC. This chain uses TRBV7-9 with TRBJ2-5; no reliable D call. Germline loops: CDR1 SEHNR, CDR2 FQNEAQ (reference sequence). Trimming removed 2 bases from V and 5 bases from J, with 3 bases in between. The CDR3 has 11 amino acids.

About this clonotype: One end of the junction fails to match germline, which may point to a read error. The gene calls are TRBV7-2 and TRBJ1-2, with 8 bases lining up with TRBD1. Germline V gene lookup returns CDR1 SGHTA and CDR2 FQGNSA. This CDR3 region has 14 residues. As DNA, the CDR3 is TGTGCCAGCAGCCCGGAACAGGGGGTCTATGACTACACCTTC. Protein product: CASSPEQGVYDYTF. The whole variable domain, filled in from reference TRBV7-2 and TRBJ1-2, reads GAGVSQSPSNKVTEKGKDVELRCDPISGHTALYWYRQSLGQGLEFLIYFQGNSAPDKSGLPSDRFSAERTGGSVSTLTIQRTQQEDSAVYLCASSPEQGVYDYTFGSGTRLTVV.

The chain carries TRBV7-2 and TRBJ1-1; 8 bases map to TRBD1. With V trimmed by 4 bases and J by 6 bases, 10 bases remained unmatched. The CDR3 loop spans 15 amino acids. The germline V gene has CDR1 SGHTA and CDR2 FQGNSA. The CDR3 protein is CASSSPGGQKSEAFF. DNA of the CDR3: TGTGCCAGCAGCTCCCCAGGGGGCCAGAAGTCTGAAGCTTTCTTT. Full variable domain (outside the CDR3, taken from reference TRBV7-2 and TRBJ1-1): GAGVSQSPSNKVTEKGKDVELRCDPISGHTALYWYRQSLGQGLEFLIYFQGNSAPDKSGLPSDRFSAERTGGSVSTLTIQRTQQEDSAVYLCASSSPGGQKSEAFFGQGTRLTVV.

This rearrangement joins TRBV7-2 to TRBJ2-3; 8 nucleotides line up with TRBD2. With V trimmed by 2 bases and J by 6 bases, 16 bases remained unmatched. This CDR3 is 18 amino acids long. The V gene's germline CDR1 is SGHTA and CDR2 FQGNSA. The CDR3 loop reads CASSLSPMVAGPPDTQYF. CDR3 bases: TGTGCCAGCAGCTTATCCCCCATGGTAGCGGGGCCCCCGGATACGCAGTATTTT.